This entry concerns a single T cell receptor beta chain. The antigen is unknown. Expressed TCRB transcripts got sequenced, as all isolated RNA was reverse transcribed. This table comes from immunoSEQ multiplex PCR, and its TCRdb copy is limited to in-frame clones, with some not included. Of about 160,000 clones listed, 6.5% to 10% are singletons. These data belong to a study of beta chain features in type 1 diabetes. General study findings and limits: Significant though moderate, a shortening of TCRB CDR3s appeared in all four CD4+ subsets of Type 1 diabetes patients. Sampled from patients, naive, central memory and Treg TCRB repertoires appeared more similar than those sampled from healthy donors.

This CDR3 spans 14 amino acids. V lost 4 bases to trimming and J lost 7 bases; unmatched junction nucleotides: 7. Germline assignment: CDR1 KGHSH and CDR2 LQKENI. The rearrangement uses TRBV18 and TRBJ1-2; TRBD1 agrees at 9 bases. This sequence was found in a woman between 18 and 29 years old with type 1 diabetes. Sequencing was carried out using central memory CD4+ T cells from blood. The chain's CDR3 is CASSQGTGQGGYTF. For the CDR3, the DNA is TGTGCCAGCTCACAGGGGACAGGGCAAGGTGGCTACACCTTC.